These T cell receptor beta chains were read from a single sample in a study of cytomegalovirus exposure and HLA in healthy donors. Libraries were prepared by immunoSEQ multiplex PCR; TCRdb keeps only in-frame clonotypes and omits some of them. Among about 100,000 clones listed, approximately 72% were seen once. Material for sequencing was PBMCs. The receptor source for this set is a male donor in good health and CMV-seropositive. Each CDR3 is given with its conserved first and last residue. D genes are given only for firm matches. Some rows mark clone size as missing; the rest say once, few, many or name a class of expanded clone.

d_gene	abundance	v_gene	j_gene	CDR3nt	CDR3aa
-	-	TRBV5-6	TRBJ2-3	TGTGCCAGCAGTTTTGGGCAGGGGCAACTCCTAGATACGCAGTATTTT	CASSFGQGQLLDTQYF
TRBD1	once	TRBV5-4	TRBJ1-2	TGTGCCAGCAGCACCGGGACAGGGGGTTACTATGGCTACACCTTC	CASSTGTGGYYGYTF
-	-	TRBV25-1	TRBJ1-2	TGTGCCAGCAGTGCCGGGACTAACTATGGCTACACCTTC	CASSAGTNYGYTF
TRBD2	-	TRBV6-1	TRBJ2-5	TGTGCCAGCAGTGAAGCTACTAGCGGATTCCAGGAGACCCAGTACTTC	CASSEATSGFQETQYF
-	-	TRBV29-1	TRBJ1-5	TGCAGCGTAACACAGGGTAATAGCAATCAGCCCCAGCATTTT	CSVTQGNSNQPQHF
-	-	TRBV4-3	TRBJ2-7	TGCGCCAGCAGCCAAGATCCCCAGGTTACCTACGAGCAGTACTTC	CASSQDPQVTYEQYF
-	-	TRBV18	TRBJ2-5	TGTGCCAGCTCACCCAATTCCCAAGAGACCCAGTACTTC	CASSPNSQETQYF
-	-	TRBV13	TRBJ2-7	TGTGCCAGCAGCTTAGGCCTGGGGGCCCTGACGTACTTC	CASSLGLGALTYF
TRBD1	-	TRBV4-2	TRBJ2-7	TGTGCCAGCAGCCTTACGATCCGCGGGACAGGGGTGCGCGAGCAGTACTTC	CASSLTIRGTGVREQYF
TRBD1	-	TRBV4-1	TRBJ1-1	TGCGCCAGCAGCCGGGGCCACAGGGGTCGGAACACTGAAGCTTTCTTT	CASSRGHRGRNTEAFF
-	-	TRBV11-3	TRBJ2-7	TGTGCCAGCAGCAGAACAAGATCAAACTCCTACGAGCAGTACTTC	CASSRTRSNSYEQYF
-	few	TRBV5-1	TRBJ2-3	TGCGCCAGCAGACCGACTGGCACTGGAGAGCAGTATTTT	CASRPTGTGEQYF
TRBD1	-	TRBV25-1	TRBJ2-1	TGTGCCAGCAGTGAGGTCCCCTGGGACAGGGTTATTAATGAGCAGTTCTTC	CASSEVPWDRVINEQFF
TRBD2	-	TRBV4-2	TRBJ2-3	TGTGCCAGCAGCCCGACCGGCGGGGGGGCGGCGGATACGCAGTATTTT	CASSPTGGGAADTQYF
-	-	TRBV20-1	TRBJ1-1	TGCAGTGCAGTCGGAGGGACTGAAGCTTTCTTT	CSAVGGTEAFF
-	-	TRBV4-1	TRBJ2-5	TGCGCCAGCAGCCAAGCAGGGGGGCGGGAGACCCAGTACTTC	CASSQAGGRETQYF
TRBD1	once	TRBV2	TRBJ1-1	TGTGCCAGCAGTAAGAGAGGACAGGGTACCATGAACACTGAAGCTTTCTTT	CASSKRGQGTMNTEAFF
TRBD1	-	TRBV11-3	TRBJ2-5	TGTGCCAGCAGCGACCCACGAACAGGGGAGCATCATGTGTCCGGGACCCAGTACTTC	CASSDPRTGEHHVSGTQYF
-	once	TRBV21-1	TRBJ2-1	TGTGCCAGCAGACCTCTTGGGCGGGGGGGCCGAGAGCAGTTCTTC	CASRPLGRGGREQFF
-	-	TRBV5-3	TRBJ1-4	TGTGCCAGAAGCCGTGGTGGCCGGGGTCGGAAACTGTTTTTT	CARSRGGRGRKLFF
-	-	TRBV4-3	TRBJ2-5	TGCGCCAGCAGCCAAGATCAGGGGGGCCAGACCCAGTACTTC	CASSQDQGGQTQYF
-	-	TRBV5-1	TRBJ1-4	TGCGCCAGCAGCTTGGGACAGGATAATGAAAAACTGTTTTTT	CASSLGQDNEKLFF
-	few	TRBV7-6	TRBJ2-7	TGTGCCAGCAGCTTACGACAGGAAGGCTACGAGCAGTACTTC	CASSLRQEGYEQYF
TRBD1	few	TRBV12-5	TRBJ1-2	TGTGCTAGTGCCATCACAGGGGGTGATGGCTACACCTTC	CASAITGGDGYTF
-	-	TRBV28	TRBJ1-2	TGTGCCAGCAGTTTTCCGCCAGGTTCAGGGCCCTTAGGCTACACCTTC	CASSFPPGSGPLGYTF
TRBD2	-	TRBV7-8	TRBJ2-2	TGTGCCAGCAGTCCAGCGGGGTACACCGGGGAGCTGTTTTTT	CASSPAGYTGELFF
TRBD1	-	TRBV30	TRBJ1-1	TGTGCCTGGAGTAGAGGGGGACAGGGAGACACTGAAGCTTTCTTT	CAWSRGGQGDTEAFF
-	-	TRBV5-1	TRBJ1-6	TGCGCCAGCAGCCTAACCCCCGGCACAGGGAGCTCACCCCTCCACTTT	CASSLTPGTGSSPLHF
TRBD1	few	TRBV5-4	TRBJ1-2	TGTGCCAGCAGCTCACCACGGGACAGTAACTATGGCTACACCTTC	CASSSPRDSNYGYTF
-	-	TRBV11-3	TRBJ2-1	TGTGCCAGCAGCCAGAGAGCAGGGTTTAACTACAATGAGCAGTTCTTC	CASSQRAGFNYNEQFF
TRBD1	-	TRBV6-5	TRBJ1-5	TGTGCCAGTAGGTCACAGGGGGATAGCAATCAGCCCCAGCATTTT	CASRSQGDSNQPQHF
TRBD1	-	TRBV6-1	TRBJ1-6	TGTGCCAGCTACAGGGGTTTAAACTCACCCCTCCACTTT	CASYRGLNSPLHF
-	-	TRBV19	TRBJ1-5	TGTGCCAGTGGGACATTTAGCAATCAGCCCCAGCATTTT	CASGTFSNQPQHF
TRBD2	-	TRBV7-2	TRBJ2-4	TGTGCCAGCAGCCAGAGGGGAGGGGTGAACATTCAGTACTTC	CASSQRGGVNIQYF
-	-	TRBV4-3	TRBJ2-3	TGCGCCAGCAGCCAAGGGTCGGTATACACAGATACGCAGTATTTT	CASSQGSVYTDTQYF
-	-	TRBV4-2	TRBJ2-7	TGTGCCAGCAACCCTGGCGGGTCCTACGAGCAGTACTTC	CASNPGGSYEQYF
TRBD1	-	TRBV29-1	TRBJ2-5	TGCACCGTTGACAAAACCGGGACAGTCCAAGAGACCCAGTACTTC	CTVDKTGTVQETQYF
TRBD2	-	TRBV11-2	TRBJ2-7	TGTGCCAGCAGCTTAGTTCTAGCGGGGGGGGGCGAGCAGTACTTC	CASSLVLAGGGEQYF
-	-	TRBV4-2	TRBJ1-5	TGTGCCAGCAGCCTAGCGGTTGACAGTAATCAGCCCCAGCATTTT	CASSLAVDSNQPQHF
-	-	TRBV5-4	TRBJ2-5	TGTGCCAGCAGCCGGGACACTCAAGAGACCCAGTACTTC	CASSRDTQETQYF
-	-	TRBV10-3	TRBJ2-5	TGTGCCATCAGTGGCGGGACGGCCCAAGAGACCCAGTACTTC	CAISGGTAQETQYF
-	-	TRBV7-2	TRBJ1-2	TGTGCCAGCAGCCCGGAGACAGTTAACTATGGCTACACCTTC	CASSPETVNYGYTF
TRBD1	-	TRBV2	TRBJ2-7	TGTGCCAGCAGTGACCGGGACAGGAGTAGCCTAAAGTACTTC	CASSDRDRSSLKYF
TRBD1	-	TRBV7-9	TRBJ2-2	TGTGCCAGCAGCTTAGGGGCCGACAGGGGGTACCGGGAGCTGTTTTTT	CASSLGADRGYRELFF
TRBD2	-	TRBV19	TRBJ2-4	TGTGCCAGTAGTATTGGGCTAGCGGGGGGAAGCTTAGCCAAAAACATTCAGTACTTC	CASSIGLAGGSLAKNIQYF
TRBD1	few	TRBV10-2	TRBJ1-6	TGCGCCAGCAGTGAGAGGGACAGAAGTAATTCACCCCTCCACTTT	CASSERDRSNSPLHF
-	once	TRBV2	TRBJ1-5	TGTGCCAGCAGTGTACGTGGGGCGAATCAGCCCCAGCATTTT	CASSVRGANQPQHF
TRBD2	-	TRBV5-6	TRBJ2-3	TGTGCCAGCAGCTTAAGCGGGGGGCGTACAGATACGCAGTATTTT	CASSLSGGRTDTQYF
TRBD1	few	TRBV25-1	TRBJ1-1	TGTGCCAGCAGTGCCACGACAGGGGGTGGGACTGAAGCTTTCTTT	CASSATTGGGTEAFF
-	-	TRBV4-3	TRBJ1-4	TGCGCCAGCAGCCCACGAGAGGGTGAAAAACTGTTTTTT	CASSPREGEKLFF
TRBD1	-	TRBV11-2	TRBJ1-1	TGTGCCAGCAGTCAATTGAGGGGACAGGGAGGAACTGAAGCTTTCTTT	CASSQLRGQGGTEAFF
-	-	TRBV7-9	TRBJ2-5	TGTGCCAGCAGGCCCAACAGGGAAGAGACCCAGTACTTC	CASRPNREETQYF